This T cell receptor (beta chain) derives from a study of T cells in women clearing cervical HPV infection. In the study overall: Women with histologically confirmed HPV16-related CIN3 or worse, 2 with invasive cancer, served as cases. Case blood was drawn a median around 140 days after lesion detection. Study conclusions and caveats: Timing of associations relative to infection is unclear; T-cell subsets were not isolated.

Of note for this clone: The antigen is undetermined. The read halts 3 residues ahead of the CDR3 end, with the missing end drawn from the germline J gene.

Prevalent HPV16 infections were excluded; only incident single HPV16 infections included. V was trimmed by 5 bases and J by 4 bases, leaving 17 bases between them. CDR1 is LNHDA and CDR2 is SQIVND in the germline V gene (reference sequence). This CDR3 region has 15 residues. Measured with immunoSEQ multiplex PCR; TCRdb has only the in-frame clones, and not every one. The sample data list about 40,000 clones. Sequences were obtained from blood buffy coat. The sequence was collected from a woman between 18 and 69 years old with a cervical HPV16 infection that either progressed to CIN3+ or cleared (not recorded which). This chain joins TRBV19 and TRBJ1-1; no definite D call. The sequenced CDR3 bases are TGTGCCAGTAGTGTGCGCCCAAACCCCGGCACTGAA. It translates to CASSVRPNPGTE. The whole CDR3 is CASSVRPNPGTEAFF.